This TCR beta chain came from a study of metastatic and nonmetastatic thyroid tumors. TCRdb called clones again from the PCR reads with MiXCR. The repertoire holds approximately 38,000 clones, with roughly a quarter as singletons. V gave up 3 bases and J gave up 6 bases, with 12 bases separating them. Germline CDR1 SGHAT, CDR2 FQNNGV. The CDR3 extends over 13 amino acids. Patients had received no treatment of any kind before thyroid surgery. The source material was blood. This clonotype was obtained from a female donor with papillary thyroid cancer or a benign thyroid nodule (not recorded which). Some clones in this sample may be carry-over from other donors' samples. The V call is TRBV11-2, the J call TRBJ2-7; TRBD2 might be the D (6 bases). The CDR3 region has the DNA TGTGCCAGCAGCTTCGGGGGAGTGGGCGAGCAGTACTTC. Translating gives CASSFGGVGEQYF. Filled out from reference TRBV11-2 and TRBJ2-7, the complete variable domain reads EAGVAQSPRYKIIEKRQSVAFWCNPISGHATLYWYQQILGQGPKLLIQFQNNGVVDDSQLPKDRFSAERLKGVDSTLKIQPAKLEDSAVYLCASSFGGVGEQYFGPGTRLTVT.